This paragraph covers one T cell receptor beta chain sequence. The antigen remains unidentified. This record comes from a study of T cell responses to AZD1222 COVID-19 vaccine. Findings and limits, study-wide: With two AZD1222 doses given, Spike-specific TCR breadth and depth both rose. Close to half of spike-specific TCRs reportedly recognize unmutated variant regions.

The V gene lost 2 bases and the J gene lost 2 bases, with 13 bases spanning the gap. Germline V gene sequence: CDR1 MGHDK, CDR2 SYGVNS. The CDR3 spans 17 residues. Here immunoSEQ multiplex PCR was the method, and the copy in TCRdb shows in-frame clones only, minus some. This sample has 84,000 or so clones, with under 95% found just once. V is TRBV25-1 and J is TRBJ2-6, with D possibly matching TRBD1 (6 bases). Here the sequenced sample was peripheral blood, taken on day 0 of MenACWY control vaccination. The clonotype originates from an adult in good health. CDR3 DNA: TGTGCCAGCAGTGAACCACAGGGCAGGCCTGGGGCCAACGTCCTGACTTTC. Amino acid sequence: CASSEPQGRPGANVLTF.